The 2 T cell receptor beta chains reported below all come from one sample, sequenced in a study of cytotoxic CD8 clonotypes in ibrutinib-treated CLL. Using immunoSEQ multiplex PCR, the repertoire was profiled, and TCRdb retains in-frame clones only, with some absent. The sample yields 150,000 to 200,000 clones, around three quarters seen once. The source was PBMCs, collected after 24 months of ibrutinib treatment. Source of these receptors: a human donor with chronic lymphocytic leukemia.

The chain has TRBV7-2 and TRBJ2-1; TRBD2 aligns across 7 bases. The CDR3 covers 16 residues. The germline V gene encodes CDR1 SGHTA and CDR2 FQGNSA. J lost 2 bases, V lost 3 bases, and 7 bases had no gene match. DNA of the CDR3: TGTGCCAGCAGCTTCGCTAGCGGAGGTCCCTACAATGAGCAGTTCTTC. It yields the protein CASSFASGGPYNEQFF.

The chain recombines TRBV18 with TRBJ2-1; D is ambiguous. Germline CDR1 KGHSH, CDR2 LQKENI. V shed 3 bases and J shed 0 bases, with 9 bases lying between them. The CDR3 length is 15 residues. The CDR3 protein is CASSPGYYSYNEQFF. For the CDR3, the DNA is TGTGCCAGCTCACCGGGATACTACTCCTACAATGAGCAGTTCTTC.